These 29 T cell receptor beta chains share one sample of origin, sequenced in a study of blood T cell repertoires in COVID-19. Clones were read by immunoSEQ multiplex PCR, and TCRdb kept only the in-frame ones, dropping some. The table lists almost 200,000 clones, roughly nine tenths of them singletons. The sequencing input was peripheral blood. Receptor source: a woman aged 70 to 79 with acute or convalescent COVID-19.

V gene TRBV28 combines with J gene TRBJ1-6; D perhaps matches TRBD1 (6 bases). The germline CDR1 and CDR2 sequences are MDHEN and SYDVKM. Trimming stripped 7 bases from V and 7 bases from J, with 17 bases between. The CDR3 is 15 amino acids. CDR3 in DNA: TGTGCCAGCACCCTAGGGGGTATACCCAATTCACCCCTCCACTTT. This gives the protein CASTLGGIPNSPLHF.

V and J are TRBV6-5 and TRBJ1-2; D is uncertain. The CDR3 runs to 16 residues. Trimming pared 0 bases from V and 0 bases from J, leaving 11 bases between. Looked up from germline, CDR1 is MNHEY and CDR2 is SVGAGI. The CDR3 DNA sequence: TGTGCCAGCAGTTACTCGACTCGGGAAGCTAACTATGGCTACACCTTC. Translation gives CASSYSTREANYGYTF.

The rearrangement links TRBV29-1 to TRBJ1-1; a weak D match, TRBD1 (5 bases). The CDR3 covers 10 residues. Between the trimmed V and J ends, which lost 1 base and 12 bases, there was a span of 9 bases. Looked up from germline, CDR1 is SQVTM and CDR2 is ANQGSEA. CDR3 protein: CSVEGQGTFF. In DNA, the CDR3 is TGCAGCGTTGAAGGGCAGGGCACTTTCTTT.

This chain connects TRBV5-1 to TRBJ1-5; D uncertain. V gave up 4 bases and J gave up 0 bases, with 11 bases separating them. CDR1 SGHRS and CDR2 YFSETQ come from the germline V gene. CDR3 size: 15 residues. The CDR3 spells CASSADGDSNQPQHF. CDR3 in DNA: TGCGCCAGCAGCGCGGACGGGGATAGCAATCAGCCCCAGCATTTT.

The rearrangement uses TRBV5-1 and TRBJ1-6, with 12 bases matching TRBD1. This CDR3 comprises 17 residues. V lost 4 bases and J lost 5; bases outside the gene matches: 7. Germline V CDR1 and CDR2: SGHRS, YFSETQ. DNA of the CDR3: TGCGCCAGCAGCGGGGGGACAGGGGGCTCGGATAATTCACCCCTCCACTTT. This translates into CASSGGTGGSDNSPLHF.

This sequence joins TRBV5-1 and TRBJ1-2, with 7 bases fitting TRBD1. Germline CDR1 SGHRS, CDR2 YFSETQ. CDR3 size: 16 residues. V dropped 2 bases and J dropped 7; count of bases not matched to a gene: 14. CDR3 DNA sequence: TGCGCCAGCAGCTTTCGGGACAGTTTATCTTCTGGTGGCTACACCTTC. Its translation is CASSFRDSLSSGGYTF.

To note about this clone: At one end the junction does not follow the germline gene, possibly because of a read error. The rearrangement uses TRBV5-4 and TRBJ1-2; 7 bases match TRBD1. Germline CDR1 reads SGHNT; CDR2 reads YYREEE (reference sequence). This CDR3 contains 16 residues. CDR3 coding DNA: TGTGCCGGCAGCAGTTTAACGAATACAGGGGACTATGGCTACACCTTC. It codes for CAGSSLTNTGDYGYTF.

V usage is TRBV4-1 and J usage is TRBJ2-4, with a possible D match to TRBD1 (7 bases). From germline, CDR1 is MGHRA and CDR2 YSYEKL. The V end was cut by 1 base, the J end by 10 bases, with 23 bases between. The CDR3 sequence is 17 residues long. CDR3 in amino acids: CASSQARLEGRGDIQYF. DNA for the CDR3: TGCGCCAGCAGCCAAGCAAGACTAGAAGGCAGGGGGGATATTCAGTACTTC.

This clone was recorded a few times. The V and J genes are TRBV29-1 and TRBJ2-1, with TRBD2 identical over 9 bases. V was clipped by 5 bases and J by 4 bases; unmatched bases: 9. CDR3 length equals 15 residues. Germline CDR1 reads SQVTM; CDR2 reads ANQGSEA. The chain's CDR3 is CSVPASGALYNEQFF. In nucleotides, the CDR3 is TGCAGCGTTCCGGCTAGCGGGGCTCTTTACAATGAGCAGTTCTTC.

The chain couples TRBV19 to TRBJ1-2, with 8 nucleotides matching TRBD1. Looked up from germline, CDR1 is LNHDA and CDR2 is SQIVND (reference sequence). Trimming removed 6 bases from V and 8 bases from J; junction bases left unmatched: 8. The CDR3 covers 13 residues. The CDR3 nucleotides read TGTGCCAGTAGGACCAGGGGGCGCCGGGGCTACACCTTC. It is translated as CASRTRGRRGYTF.

The chain couples TRBV18 to TRBJ2-3; tentatively, D is TRBD1 (6 bases). Germline V gene data show CDR1 as KGHSH and CDR2 as LQKENI. This CDR3 region has 13 residues. V lost 6 bases, J lost 3 bases, and 10 bases lay in between. The DNA of the CDR3 is TGTGCCAGCTCCCTCGACAGGACAGATACGCAGTATTTT. Translation gives CASSLDRTDTQYF.

The chain has TRBV5-1 and TRBJ2-1, with TRBD2 as a possible D gene (6 bases). The CDR3 totals 14 residues. The germline CDR1 and CDR2 sequences are SGHRS and YFSETQ. With 0 bases removed from V and 6 bases from J, the gap between germline ends came to 10 bases. DNA for the CDR3: TGCGCCAGCAGCTTGGTTGGGACTCCCAATGAGCAGTTCTTC. It codes for CASSLVGTPNEQFF.

CDR3 sequence reads: CASSQAYYGYTF. DNA of the CDR3: TGTGCCAGCAGCCAGGCCTACTATGGCTACACCTTC. This rearrangement joins TRBV3-1 (or the pseudogene TRBV3-2) to TRBJ1-2; no reliable D call. Germline-derived CDR1 and CDR2 are LGHDT and YNNKEL (reference sequence). This CDR3 comprises 12 residues. V was pared by 3 bases and J by 3 bases, with 5 bases between.

This chain connects TRBV7-9 to TRBJ2-2, with 12 bases that match TRBD2. Germline-derived CDR1 and CDR2 are SEHNR and FQNEAQ (reference sequence). This CDR3 contains 15 residues. V shed 8 bases, J shed 4 bases, and the junction held 5 bases outside the gene matches. The CDR3 region has the DNA TGTGCCAGCTTACCGACTAGCGGGGGCACCGGGGAGCTGTTTTTT. Translation: CASLPTSGGTGELFF. Full variable domain (missing parts from reference TRBV7-9 and TRBJ2-2): DTGVSQNPRHKITKRGQNVTFRCDPISEHNRLYWYRQTLGQGPEFLTYFQNEAQLEKSRLLSDRFSAERPKGSFSTLEIQRTEQGDSAMYLCASLPTSGGTGELFFGEGSRLTVL.

The chain links TRBV2 to TRBJ2-7; 11 bases fit TRBD2. Germline assignment: CDR1 SNHLY and CDR2 FYNNEI. The junction had 8 bases not matched to a gene; V was cut back by 6 bases and J by 7 bases. The CDR3 covers 14 residues. Here the CDR3 DNA reads TGTGCCAGCAGCGGGGGACTAGCGGCAACAGAGCAGTACTTC. Translated: CASSGGLAATEQYF. The variable domain in full, with the rest retrieved from reference TRBV2 and TRBJ2-7, is EPEVTQTPSHQVTQMGQEVILRCVPISNHLYFYWYRQILGQKVEFLVSFYNNEISEKSEIFDDQFSVERPDGSNFTLKIRSTKLEDSAMYFCASSGGLAATEQYFGPGTRLTVT.

The chain couples TRBV12-5 to TRBJ1-1; 7 nucleotides agree with TRBD1. Germline CDR1 and CDR2: LGHNT and FRNRAP. The CDR3 covers 14 residues. Losses at the gene ends were 3 bases for V and 2 bases for J; bases not matched to a gene: 3. CDR3 sequence (DNA): TGTGCTAGTGGTTTAGGGACAGTCAACACTGAAGCTTTCTTT. This sequence encodes CASGLGTVNTEAFF.

The genes are TRBV10-3 and TRBJ1-1; TRBD1 agrees at 8 bases. V shed 0 bases and J 6 bases; nucleotides not matched to a gene: 9. The CDR3 contains 16 residues. Germline loops: CDR1 ENHRY, CDR2 SYGVKD. The DNA of the CDR3 is TGTGCCATCAGTGAGTCAAAGGGTCAGGGGGCGGCTGAAGCTTTCTTT. This gives the protein CAISESKGQGAAEAFF.

The chain couples TRBV10-3 to TRBJ1-4; D unresolved. The CDR3 sequence is 14 residues long. V lost 6 bases and J 0 bases, leaving 8 bases between the germline ends. Looked up from germline, CDR1 is ENHRY and CDR2 is SYGVKD. The CDR3 here is CAIRNSATNEKLFF. CDR3 nucleotide sequence: TGTGCCATCAGGAACAGTGCAACTAATGAAAAACTGTTTTTT.

The J gene is TRBJ1-4, the V gene TRBV28; tentative D call: TRBD1 (6 bases). With 2 bases removed from V and 4 bases from J, the gap between germline ends came to 11 bases. In germline, CDR1 is MDHEN, CDR2 SYDVKM. The length of the CDR3 is 15 residues. CDR3 bases: TGTGCCAGCAGTTTAGGGGGGGCCCTTAATGAAAAACTGTTTTTT. Residues: CASSLGGALNEKLFF. The full variable domain, with the rest looked up from reference TRBV28 and TRBJ1-4, is DVKVTQSSRYLVKRTGEKVFLECVQDMDHENMFWYRQDPGLGLRLIYFSYDVKMKEKGDIPEGYSVSREKKERFSLILESASTNQTSMYLCASSLGGALNEKLFFGSGTQLSVL.

This rearrangement joins TRBV20-1 to TRBJ2-5; TRBD2 agrees at 12 bases. The CDR3 is 15 amino acids. J lost 4 bases, V lost 3 bases, and 6 bases had no gene match. The germline CDR1 and CDR2 sequences are DFQATT and SNEGSKA (reference sequence). Here the CDR3 DNA reads TGCAGTGCTAGTTTAACTAGCGGGAGGAGAGAGACCCAGTACTTC. This sequence encodes CSASLTSGRRETQYF.

The chain employs TRBV19 and TRBJ1-5; no firm D call. The CDR3 runs to 15 residues. V lost 9 bases and J lost 3, with 18 bases in between. The germline gives CDR1 LNHDA, CDR2 SQIVND (reference sequence). CDR3 bases: TGTGCCAGCAGTCTCGGATTGAGGGACAATCAGCCCCAGCATTTT. Its protein is CASSLGLRDNQPQHF.

The V call is TRBV5-1, the J call TRBJ1-3; TRBD1 aligns across 8 bases. Per germline, CDR1 SGHRS and CDR2 YFSETQ. J gave up 0 bases and V 4 bases, and 6 bases lay outside the gene matches. The CDR3 covers 16 residues. Written as DNA, the CDR3 is TGCGCCAGCAGCACGACAGGGGCCTTCTCTGGAAACACCATATATTTT. Amino acids: CASSTTGAFSGNTIYF.

The chain joins TRBV7-9 to TRBJ1-1, with a weak D call TRBD1 (6 bases). V was shortened by 4 bases and J by 3 bases, with 12 bases between the two germline ends. Germline values: CDR1 SEHNR, CDR2 FQNEAQ (reference sequence). The CDR3 contains 14 residues. The CDR3 nucleotides are TGTGCCAGCAGCTCCGCCGGGACACACACTGAAGCTTTCTTT. It yields the protein CASSSAGTHTEAFF.

The J gene is TRBJ2-3, the V gene TRBV5-1; 10 bases are a match to TRBD2. Germline-derived CDR1 and CDR2 are SGHRS and YFSETQ. This CDR3 is built from 17 residues. V trimming: 4 bases; J trimming: 4 bases; junction bases outside the gene matches: 12. The CDR3 nucleotides are TGCGCCAGCAGCGAGGGCGGAGCGGGAGGGCAGCCAGATACGCAGTATTTT. Translation gives CASSEGGAGGQPDTQYF.

The chain joins TRBV19 to TRBJ2-2; possible D gene TRBD2, 5 bases. V lost 6 bases and J lost 2, with 16 bases in between. Germline V gene lookup returns CDR1 LNHDA and CDR2 SQIVND (reference sequence). The CDR3 extends over 16 amino acids. Here the CDR3 reads CASRVDWPKNTGELFF. The CDR3 DNA reads TGTGCCAGTAGGGTGGACTGGCCAAAAAACACCGGGGAGCTGTTTTTT.

The rearrangement joins TRBV27 to TRBJ1-2; tentatively, D is TRBD1 (6 bases). V dropped 6 bases and J dropped 4 bases, with 12 bases sitting between them. There are 13 residues in the CDR3. CDR1 MNHEY and CDR2 SMNVEV come from the germline V gene (reference sequence). The CDR3 protein is CASRGDRSYGYTF. The CDR3 DNA sequence: TGTGCCAGCAGAGGAGACAGGAGCTATGGCTACACCTTC.

The chain employs TRBV6-5 and TRBJ2-7, with TRBD1 matching 8 bases. The CDR3 contains 16 residues. Germline V gives CDR1 MNHEY, CDR2 SVGAGI. V lost 0 bases to trimming and J lost 6 bases; unmatched junction nucleotides: 10. Here the CDR3 reads CASSYSTGTGGTEQYF. CDR3 nucleotide sequence: TGTGCCAGCAGTTACTCAACCGGGACAGGTGGGACCGAGCAGTACTTC.

This chain links TRBV5-1 with TRBJ1-4; D is perhaps TRBD1 (6 bases). The CDR3 is 14 amino acids. Germline V gene sequence: CDR1 SGHRS, CDR2 YFSETQ. The V and J ends lost 4 bases and 8 bases respectively, with 15 bases between them. The CDR3 nucleotides read TGCGCCAGCAGCGGGGACATAATGGGAGAAAAACTGTTTTTT. It encodes CASSGDIMGEKLFF.

The chain joins TRBV19 to TRBJ1-3; D remains ambiguous. The CDR3 spans 15 residues. V lost 7 bases to trimming and J lost 1 base, with 14 bases between them. Germline CDR1 is LNHDA and CDR2 is SQIVND (reference sequence). In DNA form, the CDR3 reads TGTGCCAGTAAGGAGGGTACCTTTTCTGGAAACACCATATATTTT. Residues: CASKEGTFSGNTIYF.